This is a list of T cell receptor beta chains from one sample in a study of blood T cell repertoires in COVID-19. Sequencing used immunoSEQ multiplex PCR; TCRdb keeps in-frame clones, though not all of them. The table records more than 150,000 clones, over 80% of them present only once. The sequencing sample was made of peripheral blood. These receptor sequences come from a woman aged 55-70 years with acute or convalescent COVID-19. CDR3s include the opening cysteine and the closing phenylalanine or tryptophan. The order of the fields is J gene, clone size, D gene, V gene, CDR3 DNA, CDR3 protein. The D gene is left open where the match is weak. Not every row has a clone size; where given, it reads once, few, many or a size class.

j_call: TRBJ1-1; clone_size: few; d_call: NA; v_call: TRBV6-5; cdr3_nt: TGTGCCAGCAGTTACACAGGCACCCCCCGGACTGAAGCTTTCTTT; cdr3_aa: CASSYTGTPRTEAFF
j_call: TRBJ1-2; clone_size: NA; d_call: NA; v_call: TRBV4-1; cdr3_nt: TGCGCCAGCAGCCAAGATAACCGGCAGGGCTACTATGGCTACACCTTC; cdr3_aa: CASSQDNRQGYYGYTF
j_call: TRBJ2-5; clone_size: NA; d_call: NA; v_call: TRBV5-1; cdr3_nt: TGCGCCAGCAGCGGGGGGGCTGGAATGGAGACCCAGTACTTC; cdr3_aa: CASSGGAGMETQYF
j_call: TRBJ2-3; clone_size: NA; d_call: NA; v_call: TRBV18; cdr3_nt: TGTGCCAGCTCACGAGGACGACTAGACATTAGCACAGATACGCAGTATTTT; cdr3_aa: CASSRGRLDISTDTQYF
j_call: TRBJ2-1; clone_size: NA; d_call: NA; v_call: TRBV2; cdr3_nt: TGTGCCAGCTCTCCAGATCACAATGAGCAGTTCTTC; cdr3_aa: CASSPDHNEQFF
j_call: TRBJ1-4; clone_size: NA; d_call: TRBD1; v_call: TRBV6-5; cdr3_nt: TGTGCCAGCAGTTTGGACAGGGCGGCTAATGAAAAACTGTTTTTT; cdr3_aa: CASSLDRAANEKLFF
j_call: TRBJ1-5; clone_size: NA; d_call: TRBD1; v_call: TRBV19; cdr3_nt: TGTGCCAGTAGTATCGGGACAGTAATCAATCAGCCCCAGCATTTT; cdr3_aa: CASSIGTVINQPQHF
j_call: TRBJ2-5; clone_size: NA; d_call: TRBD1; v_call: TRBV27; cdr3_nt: TGTGCCAGCAGGCTCACGGACAGGGGGCCGACGACCCAGTACTTC; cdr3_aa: CASRLTDRGPTTQYF
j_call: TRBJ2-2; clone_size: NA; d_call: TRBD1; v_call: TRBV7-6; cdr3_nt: TGTGCCAGCAGCTTAGCGGGACAGGCGACCGGGGAGCTGTTTTTT; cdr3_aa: CASSLAGQATGELFF
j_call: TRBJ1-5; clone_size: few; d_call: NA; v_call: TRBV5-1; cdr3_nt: TGCGCCAGCAGCCCCGACAATAGCAATCAGCCCCAGCATTTT; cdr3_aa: CASSPDNSNQPQHF
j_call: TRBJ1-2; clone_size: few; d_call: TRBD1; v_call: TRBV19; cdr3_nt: TGTGCCAGTAGACTCCTTGACAGGGTTTCTAACTATGGCTACACCTTC; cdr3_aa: CASRLLDRVSNYGYTF
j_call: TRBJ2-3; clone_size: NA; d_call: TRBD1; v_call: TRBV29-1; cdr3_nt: TGCAGCGTTGAAGGGACAGGGAAAAGAGATACGCAGTATTTT; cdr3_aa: CSVEGTGKRDTQYF
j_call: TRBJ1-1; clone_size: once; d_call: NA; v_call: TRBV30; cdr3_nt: TGTGCCTGGAGTTTAGATCTGAACACTGAAGCTTTCTTT; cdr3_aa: CAWSLDLNTEAFF
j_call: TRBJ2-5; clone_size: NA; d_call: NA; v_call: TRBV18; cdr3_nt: TGTGCCAGCTCACCACCGGGAGCCCCAGGAGTCACCCAGTACTTC; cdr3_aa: CASSPPGAPGVTQYF
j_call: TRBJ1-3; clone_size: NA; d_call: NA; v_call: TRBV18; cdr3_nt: TGTGCCAGCTCACCACCCCGGACAGACTCTGGAAACACCATATATTTT; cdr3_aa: CASSPPRTDSGNTIYF
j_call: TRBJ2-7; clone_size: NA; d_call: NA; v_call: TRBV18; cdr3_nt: TGTGCCAGCTCACCAGGAGTGGTCCGCTACGAGCAGTACTTC; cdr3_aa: CASSPGVVRYEQYF
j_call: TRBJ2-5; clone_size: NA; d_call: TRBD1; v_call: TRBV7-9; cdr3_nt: TGTGCCAGCAGCAACGACAGGGGGCTAAAGACCCAGTACTTC; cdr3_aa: CASSNDRGLKTQYF
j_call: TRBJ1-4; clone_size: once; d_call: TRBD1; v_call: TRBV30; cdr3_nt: TGTGCCTGGAGTGCAACAGGGGTCGGGGAAAAACTGTTTTTT; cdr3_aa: CAWSATGVGEKLFF
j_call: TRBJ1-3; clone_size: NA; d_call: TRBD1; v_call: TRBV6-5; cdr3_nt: TGTGCCAGCAGTTACGACAGGGTCTCTGGAAACACCATATATTTT; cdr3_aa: CASSYDRVSGNTIYF
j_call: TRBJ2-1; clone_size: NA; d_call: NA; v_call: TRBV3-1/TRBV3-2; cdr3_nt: TGTGCCAGCAGCCAAGATCTAGGAGTAGGTTGGTTCGGCAATGAGCAGTTCTTC; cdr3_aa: CASSQDLGVGWFGNEQFF
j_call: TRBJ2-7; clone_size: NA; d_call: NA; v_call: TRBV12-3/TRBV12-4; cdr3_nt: TGTGCCAGCAGCCTCCTTGGAGGCTCCGAGCAGTACTTC; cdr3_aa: CASSLLGGSEQYF
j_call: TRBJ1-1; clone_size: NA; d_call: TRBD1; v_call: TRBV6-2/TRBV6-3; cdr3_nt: TGTGCCAGCAGTTACGTCTTGGACAGGGAAGCTTTCTTT; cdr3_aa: CASSYVLDREAFF
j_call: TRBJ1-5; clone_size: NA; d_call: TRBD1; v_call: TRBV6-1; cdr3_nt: TGTGCCAGCAGTGACGGGACAGTTAGCAATCAGCCCCAGCATTTT; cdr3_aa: CASSDGTVSNQPQHF
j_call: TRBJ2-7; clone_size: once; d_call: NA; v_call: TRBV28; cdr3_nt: TGTGCCAGCAGAGTAAGCGGGCTTAGCAACGAGCAGTACTTC; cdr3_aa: CASRVSGLSNEQYF
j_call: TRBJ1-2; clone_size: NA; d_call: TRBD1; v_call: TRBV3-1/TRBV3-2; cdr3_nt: TGTGCCAGCAGCCAAGACTCAGGGGGTAACTATGGCTACACCTTC; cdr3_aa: CASSQDSGGNYGYTF
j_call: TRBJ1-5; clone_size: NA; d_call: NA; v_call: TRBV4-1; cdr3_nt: TGCGCCAGCAGCCAAGGTCTCCAGGGCAATCAGCCCCAGCATTTT; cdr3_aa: CASSQGLQGNQPQHF
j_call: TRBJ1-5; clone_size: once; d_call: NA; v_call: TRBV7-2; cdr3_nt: TGTGCCAGCAGCCGTAATTACAGGGAGAATCAGCCCCAGCATTTT; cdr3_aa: CASSRNYRENQPQHF
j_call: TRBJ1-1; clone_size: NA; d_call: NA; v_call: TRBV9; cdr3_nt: TGTGCCAGCAGCGTTCCTCCGGACACTGAAGCTTTCTTT; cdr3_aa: CASSVPPDTEAFF
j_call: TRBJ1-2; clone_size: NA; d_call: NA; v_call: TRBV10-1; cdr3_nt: TGCGCCAGCAGCGGAAGGGGTATTGGGCAGGGGAAGAAATCTGGTGGCTACACCTTC; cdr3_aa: CASSGRGIGQGKKSGGYTF
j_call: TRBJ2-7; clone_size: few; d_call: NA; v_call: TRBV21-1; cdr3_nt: TGTGCCAGCAGCAAAATTTCCCCGGGAGACAAAATCCCCTACGAGCAGTACTTC; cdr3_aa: CASSKISPGDKIPYEQYF
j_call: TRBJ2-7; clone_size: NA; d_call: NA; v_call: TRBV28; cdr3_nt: TGTGCCAGCAGTTTCTACAGACAATACGAGCAGTACTTC; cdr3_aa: CASSFYRQYEQYF
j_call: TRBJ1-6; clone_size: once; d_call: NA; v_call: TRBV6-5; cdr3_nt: TGTGCCAGCCACACCCTGGATAATTCACCCCTCCACTTT; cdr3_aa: CASHTLDNSPLHF
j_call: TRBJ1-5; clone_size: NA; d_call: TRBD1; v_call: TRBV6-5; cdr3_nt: TGTGCCAGCAGGGTTGGACAGGGAGGGGTTCAGCCCCAGCATTTT; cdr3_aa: CASRVGQGGVQPQHF
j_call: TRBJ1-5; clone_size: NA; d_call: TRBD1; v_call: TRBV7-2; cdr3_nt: TGTGCCAGCAGCGCGGACAGGCCTAGCAATCAGCCCCAGCATTTT; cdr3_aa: CASSADRPSNQPQHF
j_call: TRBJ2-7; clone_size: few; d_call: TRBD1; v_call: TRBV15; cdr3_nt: TGTGCCACCAGCGGCAGACAGGGGAACGAGCAGTACTTC; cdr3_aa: CATSGRQGNEQYF
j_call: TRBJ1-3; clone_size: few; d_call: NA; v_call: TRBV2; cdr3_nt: TGTGCCAGCACCCCTCAACAGGGAAACACCATATATTTT; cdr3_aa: CASTPQQGNTIYF
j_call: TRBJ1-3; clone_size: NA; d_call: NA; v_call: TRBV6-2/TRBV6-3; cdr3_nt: TGTGCCAGCAGTTACTACGGGTCTGGAAACACCATATATTTT; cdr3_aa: CASSYYGSGNTIYF
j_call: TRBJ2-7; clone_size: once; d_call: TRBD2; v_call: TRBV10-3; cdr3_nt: TGTGCCATCAGTGGGGGAGGGTCGTACTCCGAGCAGTACTTC; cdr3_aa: CAISGGGSYSEQYF
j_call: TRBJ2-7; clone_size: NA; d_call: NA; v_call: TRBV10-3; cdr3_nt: TGTGCCATCGGTGGCGGGGCCGAGCAGTACTTC; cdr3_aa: CAIGGGAEQYF
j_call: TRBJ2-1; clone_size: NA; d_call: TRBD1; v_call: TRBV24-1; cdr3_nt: TGTGCCACCAGTGATTTCCAGGGACAGGGGGTCTACAATGAGCAGTTCTTC; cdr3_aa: CATSDFQGQGVYNEQFF
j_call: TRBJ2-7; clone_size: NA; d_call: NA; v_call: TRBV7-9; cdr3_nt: TGTGCCAGCAGCTTACCCCGTGGGACAACCTACGAGCAGTACTTC; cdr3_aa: CASSLPRGTTYEQYF
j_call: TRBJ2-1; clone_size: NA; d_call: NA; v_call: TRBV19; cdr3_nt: TGTGCCACCCCTTCCCCCAACACGAATGAGCAGTTCTTC; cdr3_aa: CATPSPNTNEQFF
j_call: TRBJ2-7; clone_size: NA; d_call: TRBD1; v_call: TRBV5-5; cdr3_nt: TGTGCCAGCAGCACTCCGGACAGGGCCCTCTACGAGCAGTACTTC; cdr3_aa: CASSTPDRALYEQYF
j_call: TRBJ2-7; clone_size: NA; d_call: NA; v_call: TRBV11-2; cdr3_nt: TGTGCCAGCACGGGACTCAGGGAGCAGTACTTC; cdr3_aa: CASTGLREQYF
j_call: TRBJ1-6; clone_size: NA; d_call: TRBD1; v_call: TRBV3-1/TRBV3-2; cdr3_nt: TGTGCCAGCAGCCAAGGGACAGGGGGACCTAATTCACCCCTCCACTTT; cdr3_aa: CASSQGTGGPNSPLHF